Detailed here is one TCR beta chain. Its matching antigen is unknown. The entry originates in a study of cytomegalovirus exposure and HLA in healthy donors. Study conclusions and caveats: A later analysis associated 15,000 to 20,000 TCR beta sequences with HLA alleles at a 0.05 false discovery rate.

CDR1 and CDR2 (germline): MNHNS, SASEGT. The CDR3 consists of 15 residues. Losses at the gene ends were 2 bases for V and 5 bases for J; bases not matched to a gene: 7. 13 Jbeta primers and 60 Vbeta primers were used for the PCR. Assay used: immunoSEQ multiplex PCR; TCRdb lists only in-frame clones, some missing. The sample has more than 95,000 clones; roughly 77% are singletons. The receptor comes from a woman younger than 45 in good health and CMV-seronegative. This rearrangement joins TRBV6-1 to TRBJ2-5; TRBD1 agrees at 8 bases. Input material: PBMCs. As DNA, the CDR3 is TGTGCCAGCAGTGAATACGGACAGGGTGCCGAGACCCAGTACTTC. It codes for CASSEYGQGAETQYF.